This T cell receptor beta chain was retrieved from a study of T cell repertoires in cytomegalovirus infection. General observations from the study: Across the ex vivo response, the dominant clonotypes were HLA-C-restricted CMV-specific TCR beta clonotypes.

This clonotype occurred a few times. Its specificity is unknown. TCRdb reprocessed the reads via MiXCR and lists one record per CDR3 protein. Of approximately 550,000 distinct CDR3 sequences detected, 16% appear once; the ten largest clones hold roughly a quarter. The TCR was taken from a human donor in good health (CMV status not recorded). Some clones in this sample may be carry-over from other donors' samples. Sequences were obtained from CD8+ T cells from PBMCs.

CDR3 coding DNA: TGTGCCAGCAGCCTTTGGACCGGGGGGAACACCGGGGAGCTGTTTTTT. This sequence encodes CASSLWTGGNTGELFF. This sequence joins TRBV11-2 and TRBJ2-2; TRBD2 might be the D (6 bases). The CDR3 sequence is 16 residues long. Germline V lookup: CDR1 SGHAT, CDR2 FQNNGV. Deletions cut 5 bases from V and 1 base from J, with 14 bases between.